Shown below are 32 T cell receptor beta chains from a single sample sequenced in a study of cytomegalovirus exposure and HLA in healthy donors. The PCR contained 60 Vbeta and 13 Jbeta primers. Clones were read by immunoSEQ multiplex PCR, and TCRdb kept only the in-frame ones, dropping some. Of 110,000 to 150,000 clones listed, about 84% were seen once; the top ten hold approximately 3.6%. Sequenced material: PBMCs. The receptors were gathered from a male donor in good health and CMV-seronegative.

CDR3 amino acids: CASSEPGQGSINEQFF. The DNA of the CDR3 is TGTGCCAGCAGTGAACCGGGACAGGGCTCGATCAATGAGCAGTTCTTC. This chain joins TRBV2 and TRBJ2-1; TRBD1 matches at 9 bases. Germline CDR1 is SNHLY and CDR2 is FYNNEI. V was clipped by 2 bases and J by 6 bases; unmatched bases: 8. This CDR3 is 16 amino acids long.

This chain uses TRBV11-1 with TRBJ2-7; 7 bases agree with TRBD1. Trimming at V came to 1 base and at J to 4 bases, leaving 7 bases not matched to a gene. This CDR3 is 15 amino acids long. From germline, CDR1 is SGHAT and CDR2 FQDESV (reference sequence). CDR3 protein: CASSLVSTGSYEQYF. The CDR3 region has the DNA TGTGCCAGCAGCTTAGTCTCGACAGGGAGTTACGAGCAGTACTTC.

The J gene is TRBJ2-7, the V gene TRBV6-1; 7 bases agree with TRBD2. Per the germline V gene, CDR1 is MNHNS and CDR2 is SASEGT. The CDR3 consists of 17 residues. V trimming: 2 bases; J trimming: 3 bases; junction bases outside the gene matches: 13. CDR3: CASSEFPGGILFYEQYF. CDR3 bases: TGTGCCAGCAGTGAATTCCCGGGGGGAATCTTGTTCTACGAGCAGTACTTC.

The chain joins TRBV5-1 to TRBJ2-5; 10 bases line up with TRBD2. Looked up from germline, CDR1 is SGHRS and CDR2 is YFSETQ. This CDR3 contains 17 residues. After removal of 0 bases from V and 5 bases from J, the junction contained 10 bases not matched to a gene. CDR3 sequence: CASSLVGTSVQGETQYF. CDR3 sequence (DNA): TGCGCCAGCAGCTTGGTTGGGACTAGCGTCCAAGGGGAGACCCAGTACTTC.

The chain combines TRBV7-8 with TRBJ2-2; no firm D call. The germline V gene encodes CDR1 SGHVS and CDR2 FQNEAQ. The CDR3 is 15 residues long. V shed 1 base and J shed 4 bases, with 10 bases lying between them. The CDR3: CASSLESLSTGELFF. The CDR3 nucleotides are TGTGCCAGCAGCTTAGAGAGTTTGAGCACCGGGGAGCTGTTTTTT. Looking up the rest from reference TRBV7-8 and TRBJ2-2 gives the full variable domain: GAGVSQSPRYKVAKRGQDVALRCDPISGHVSLFWYQQALGQGPEFLTYFQNEAQLDKSGLPSDRFFAERPEGSVSTLKIQRTQQEDSAVYLCASSLESLSTGELFFGEGSRLTVL.

The J gene is TRBJ1-3, the V gene TRBV6-5; D possibly corresponds to TRBD1 (5 bases). Trimming removed 6 bases at V and 2 bases at J, with 14 bases between. The CDR3 runs to 15 residues. Looked up from germline, CDR1 is MNHEY and CDR2 is SVGAGI. The CDR3 loop is CASSRSGGTGNTIYF. Here the CDR3 DNA reads TGTGCCAGCAGCCGAAGTGGGGGGACTGGAAACACCATATATTTT.

The chain combines TRBV19 with TRBJ1-2; D uncertain. The V end was cut by 7 bases, the J end by 0 bases, with 15 bases between. CDR3 length equals 15 residues. Looked up from germline, CDR1 is LNHDA and CDR2 is SQIVND (reference sequence). CDR3 protein: CASTSLGSPNYGYTF. The CDR3 nucleotides are TGTGCCAGTACCTCTTTGGGGAGTCCTAACTATGGCTACACCTTC.

The J gene is TRBJ1-2, the V gene TRBV7-9, with D possibly matching TRBD1 (6 bases). V lost 5 bases, J lost 3 bases, and 13 bases lay in between. Germline-derived CDR1 and CDR2 are SEHNR and FQNEAQ (reference sequence). The length of the CDR3 is 14 residues. As DNA, the CDR3 is TGTGCCAGCAGCCACGGACAGCTCCACTATGGCTACACCTTC. It codes for CASSHGQLHYGYTF.

This rearrangement joins TRBV7-3 to TRBJ2-2, with 8 bases matching TRBD2. With V trimmed by 3 bases and J by 2 bases, 5 bases remained unmatched. The CDR3 sequence is 16 residues long. CDR1 and CDR2 (germline): SGHTA, FQGTGA. CDR3 bases: TGTGCCAGCAGCTTCCCGACTAGCGATAACACCGGGGAGCTGTTTTTT. Its translation is CASSFPTSDNTGELFF.

The rearrangement links TRBV14 to TRBJ1-2, with D possibly being TRBD1 (5 bases). V shed 1 base and J shed 13 bases, with 16 bases lying between them. The CDR3 is 13 amino acids. Germline V gene lookup returns CDR1 SGHDN and CDR2 FVKESK. CDR3 in amino acids: CASSQGTQGTLTF. Written as DNA, the CDR3 is TGTGCCAGCAGCCAAGGGACCCAGGGAACCCTCACCTTC.

The rearrangement uses TRBV5-1 and TRBJ1-1; no clear D. Per the germline V gene, CDR1 is SGHRS and CDR2 is YFSETQ. Between the trimmed V and J ends, which lost 0 bases and 7 bases, there was a span of 16 bases. The CDR3 extends over 15 amino acids. The CDR3 loop reads CASSLEGGGDLEAFF. As DNA, the CDR3 is TGCGCCAGCAGCTTGGAGGGAGGAGGCGACCTTGAAGCTTTCTTT.

This chain joins TRBV7-3 and TRBJ2-7, with 10 bases lining up with TRBD2. The CDR3 has 15 residues. Per the germline V gene, CDR1 is SGHTA and CDR2 is FQGTGA. V gave up 4 bases and J gave up 4 bases; unmatched junction bases: 7. The CDR3 DNA is TGTGCCAGCAGCTCGGAAGCGGGAGGGAGGTACGAGCAGTACTTC. The encoded protein is CASSSEAGGRYEQYF.

The V call is TRBV9, the J call TRBJ2-1; 12 positions agree with TRBD2. Germline-derived CDR1 and CDR2 are SGDLS and YYNGEE. This CDR3 region has 17 residues. V lost 2 bases, J lost 5 bases, and 8 bases stayed unmatched. The CDR3 DNA reads as TGTGCCAGCAGCGTCTCGGGACTAGCGGGCCCTCACAATGAGCAGTTCTTC. Its protein product is CASSVSGLAGPHNEQFF.

The chain couples TRBV13 to TRBJ1-4, with 7 bases identical to TRBD1. Per germline, CDR1 PRHDT and CDR2 FYEKMQ (reference sequence). Trimming cost V 6 bases and J 10 bases; bases outside gene matches: 5. The CDR3 has 12 residues. The CDR3 here is CASRQGQGKLFF. CDR3 bases: TGTGCCAGCAGACAGGGGCAGGGAAAACTGTTTTTT.

The chain combines TRBV28 with TRBJ2-3; 10 positions match TRBD1. Germline CDR1 MDHEN, CDR2 SYDVKM. CDR3 length equals 17 residues. V was clipped by 8 bases and J by 3 bases; unmatched bases: 14. This CDR3 is CASQDRGRFRGTDTQYF. The CDR3 nucleotides read TGTGCCAGCCAAGACAGGGGGCGCTTTAGGGGGACAGATACGCAGTATTTT.

V gene TRBV27 combines with J gene TRBJ2-1; D possibly corresponds to TRBD1 (6 bases). The germline V gene encodes CDR1 MNHEY and CDR2 SMNVEV (reference sequence). V was trimmed by 2 bases and J by 12 bases, leaving 17 bases between them. CDR3 length equals 14 residues. The CDR3 region has the DNA TGTGCCAGCAGTTTAGTGGGGGCGAGAATCGGGCAGTTCTTC. Its translation: CASSLVGARIGQFF.

The J gene is TRBJ1-3, the V gene TRBV19; unclear D gene. Germline CDR1 and CDR2: LNHDA and SQIVND (reference sequence). The CDR3 length is 14 residues. The ends were cut back, 7 bases at V and 4 bases at J, with 14 bases in the middle. The CDR3 DNA follows: TGTGCCAGTAAGACTATGTCTTCAGGAAACACCATATATTTT. It encodes CASKTMSSGNTIYF.

The chain uses TRBV9 and TRBJ2-1, with a possible D match to TRBD2 (5 bases). CDR3 size: 16 residues. V was shortened by 0 bases and J by 5 bases, with 15 bases between the two germline ends. Germline loops: CDR1 SGDLS, CDR2 YYNGEE. The CDR3 sequence is CASSVADNRLNNEQFF. CDR3 bases: TGTGCCAGCAGCGTAGCAGACAACAGACTAAACAATGAGCAGTTCTTC.

This chain joins TRBV6-5 and TRBJ1-5; 8 bases agree with TRBD1. This CDR3 is 15 amino acids long. Trimming took 5 bases from V and 2 from J; bases not matched to a gene: 5. Germline CDR1 is MNHEY and CDR2 is SVGAGI. The CDR3 is CASSVVTGGNQPQHF. CDR3 DNA sequence: TGTGCCAGCAGTGTGGTGACAGGGGGCAATCAGCCCCAGCATTTT.

The chain's CDR3 is CASSESSEQYF. DNA of the CDR3: TGTGCCAGCAGTGAATCGTCCGAGCAGTACTTC. The chain joins TRBV6-1 to TRBJ2-7; D ambiguous. Trimming removed 2 bases at V and 6 bases at J, with 5 bases between. Germline CDR1 is MNHNS and CDR2 is SASEGT. The CDR3 loop spans 11 amino acids.

This chain joins TRBV30 and TRBJ1-2; no firm D call. The germline CDR1 and CDR2 sequences are GTSNPN and SVGIG (reference sequence). Trimming removed 5 bases at V and 4 bases at J, with 17 bases between. The CDR3 is made up of 14 amino acids. DNA of the CDR3: TGTGCCTGGTCCCTGGAGGGAGTCGTCTATGGCTACACCTTC. Amino acid sequence: CAWSLEGVVYGYTF.

This chain links TRBV2 with TRBJ1-6; 7 bases agree with TRBD1. V shed 6 bases and J 7 bases; nucleotides not matched to a gene: 3. The CDR3 runs 13 residues. Germline V gene data show CDR1 as SNHLY and CDR2 as FYNNEI. CDR3 sequence reads: CASSYRGNSPLHF. DNA for the CDR3: TGTGCCAGCAGCTACAGGGGAAATTCACCCCTCCACTTT.

In its sample, this clone was seen a few times. V is TRBV2 and J is TRBJ2-4; 7 bases map to TRBD1. Germline V gives CDR1 SNHLY, CDR2 FYNNEI. Unmatched junction bases numbered 1, after V lost 3 bases and J lost 2 bases. This CDR3 comprises 14 residues. The CDR3 here is CASSEGQSKNIQYF. CDR3 nucleotides: TGTGCCAGCAGTGAGGGACAGTCCAAAAACATTCAGTACTTC.

The chain is built from TRBV5-4 and TRBJ2-1; the match to TRBD2 covers 10 bases. V dropped 0 bases and J dropped 6; count of bases not matched to a gene: 15. Germline loops: CDR1 SGHNT, CDR2 YYREEE (reference sequence). The CDR3 is 19 amino acids. CDR3 in amino acids: CASSLENALAGVPSNEQFF. The CDR3 DNA reads TGTGCCAGCAGCTTGGAAAATGCTCTAGCGGGGGTACCTTCCAATGAGCAGTTCTTC.

This clone was seen only a few times. This chain connects TRBV6-1 to TRBJ2-7; D remains ambiguous. Trimming left V 3 bases short and J 3 bases short, with 15 bases between. Germline CDR1 reads MNHNS; CDR2 reads SASEGT. The CDR3 loop spans 15 amino acids. CDR3 sequence (DNA): TGTGCCAGCAGTGACGAAGGATTGGGCTACTACGAGCAGTACTTC. It encodes CASSDEGLGYYEQYF.

The gene calls are TRBV7-9 and TRBJ2-2; maybe TRBD2 (5 bases). The CDR3 length is 12 residues. CDR1 and CDR2 from the germline V gene are SEHNR and FQNEAQ (reference sequence). V was shortened by 6 bases and J by 7 bases, with 9 bases between the two germline ends. CDR3 loop: CASSPAGGELFF. The CDR3 region has the DNA TGTGCCAGCAGTCCTGCGGGCGGGGAGCTGTTTTTT.

The chain joins TRBV2 to TRBJ2-1; weak D call: TRBD1 (6 bases). V lost 10 bases and J lost 0, with 13 bases in between. From germline, CDR1 is SNHLY and CDR2 FYNNEI. This CDR3 has 14 residues. CDR3 nucleotides: TGTGCCACCTCAGGGGTCAGCTCCTACAATGAGCAGTTCTTC. Its translation: CATSGVSSYNEQFF.

The rearrangement links TRBV27 to TRBJ2-2; TRBD1 matches 10 bases. The V and J ends lost 6 bases and 6 bases, in that order; junction bases with no gene match: 10. The V gene's germline CDR1 is MNHEY and CDR2 SMNVEV (reference sequence). The CDR3 is 16 residues long. For the CDR3, the DNA is TGTGCCAGCAGACCCCGGGACAGGGGACTATCCGGGGAGCTGTTTTTT. Residues: CASRPRDRGLSGELFF.

In its sample, this clone was seen a few times. The gene calls are TRBV29-1 and TRBJ1-1; D remains ambiguous. Trimming took off 4 bases at V and 5 bases at J, with 8 bases between the two ends. The germline V gene has CDR1 SQVTM and CDR2 ANQGSEA. CDR3 length: 11 residues. The CDR3 spells CSVGKRTEAFF. In nucleotides, the CDR3 is TGCAGCGTTGGGAAGAGGACTGAAGCTTTCTTT.

The chain has TRBV4-3 and TRBJ2-3; 10 bases fit TRBD1. The CDR3 covers 19 residues. Germline loops: CDR1 LGHNA, CDR2 YSLEER. V gave up 4 bases and J gave up 2 bases; unmatched junction bases: 15. DNA for the CDR3: TGCGCCAGCAGCCCCTACCCCTCATCCGGACAGGGGGTCACAGATACGCAGTATTTT. Its protein product is CASSPYPSSGQGVTDTQYF.

J is TRBJ2-1 and V is TRBV4-1; D gene ambiguous. From germline, CDR1 is MGHRA and CDR2 YSYEKL. V dropped 1 base and J dropped 8 bases, with 6 bases sitting between them. The CDR3 has 12 residues. The CDR3 protein is CASSQGRDEQFF. CDR3 nucleotides: TGCGCCAGCAGCCAAGGTCGTGATGAGCAGTTCTTC.

The CDR3 DNA sequence: TGTGCCAGCAGTGATTGGACTAGCCCGACTAGCACAGATACGCAGTATTTT. It is translated as CASSDWTSPTSTDTQYF. V and J are TRBV25-1 and TRBJ2-3; 8 bases are a match to TRBD2. Germline V gene sequence: CDR1 MGHDK, CDR2 SYGVNS. After removal of 3 bases from V and 0 bases from J, the junction contained 8 bases not matched to a gene. The CDR3 has 17 residues.